Sequencing of this T cell receptor (beta chain) was carried out in a study of HIV-infected patients and healthy controls. In this sample, this clonotype is medium-sized. Antigen: not known. Whole-study findings and limits: Untreated HIV+ repertoires had roughly threefold fewer distinct CDR3s and lower Shannon diversity than healthy controls.

V lost 3 bases and J 3 bases, leaving 5 bases between the germline ends. The CDR3 loop spans 12 amino acids. Alpha and beta constant-region primers primed reverse transcription of about 470 ng RNA. Each of the alpha and beta chains got its own library through chain-specific third strand synthesis with indices. A 5' RACE adapter with a random hexamer and the SP2 primer site was joined to cDNA. TCRdb reprocessed the 5' RACE reads with MiXCR, giving one entry per CDR3 protein. The sample consists of approximately 18,000 distinct CDR3 sequences, approximately 9.6% of them appearing once. The repertoire came from unfractionated whole blood and reflected all unsorted peripheral T cells. As controls, roughly 9 uninfected healthy donors gave samples, and a few gave two samples approximately 14 weeks apart.

The source of this sequence is an adult in good health. The rearrangement uses TRBV12-3 or TRBV12-4 and TRBJ1-1; D uncertain. The sequenced sample consisted of blood. This CDR3 is CASSFRYTEAFF. The CDR3 nucleotides read TGTGCCAGCAGTTTCCGATACACTGAAGCTTTCTTT.